This TCR beta chain was identified in a study of shared clonotypes between healthy human individuals. Data came from immunoSEQ multiplex PCR; TCRdb stores just in-frame clones and leaves some out. The table has about 660,000 clones, 74% seen once; the top ten hold 1.7%. Everyone who donated was a Caucasian adult who lived in Nashville, Tennessee. The clonotype was recovered from a woman in her thirties in good health. What was sequenced was memory CD4+ T cells sorted from blood. Stated subset: CD45RA-negative fraction.

CDR3 in DNA: TGTGCCAGCAGCTTTAGTCAGAGCTCTGGAAACACCATATATTTT. Translating gives CASSFSQSSGNTIYF. J is TRBJ1-3 and V is TRBV7-6; D ambiguous. Trimming took off 3 bases at V and 0 bases at J, with 9 bases between the two ends. The germline V gene has CDR1 SGHVS and CDR2 FNYEAQ. The CDR3 extends over 15 amino acids. Full variable domain (missing parts from reference TRBV7-6 and TRBJ1-3): GAGVSQSPRYKVTKRGQDVALRCDPISGHVSLYWYRQALGQGPEFLTYFNYEAQQDKSGLPNDRFSAERPEGSISTLTIQRTEQRDSAMYRCASSFSQSSGNTIYFGEGSWLTVV.